This TCR beta chain was retrieved from a study of shared T cell receptors in the human thymus. The ends were cut back, 0 bases at V and 0 bases at J, with 19 bases in the middle. Germline V gives CDR1 SGHRS, CDR2 YFSETQ. This CDR3 spans 20 amino acids. This table comes from immunoSEQ multiplex PCR, and its TCRdb copy is limited to in-frame clones, with some not included. The repertoire holds roughly 550,000 clones, with 75% to 85% as singletons. These data were also reused for a study on human thymus T cells.

This TCR was recovered from a boy younger than two with a congenital heart defect. Sequenced: thymocytes. The V call is TRBV5-1, the J call TRBJ2-6; tentatively, D is TRBD2 (6 bases). This chain's CDR3 is CASSLVLARNLPSGANVLTF. The CDR3 nucleotides read TGCGCCAGCAGCTTGGTGCTAGCGAGAAATCTCCCCTCTGGGGCCAACGTCCTGACTTTC.